These 23 T cell receptor beta chains came from one sample sequenced in a study of cytomegalovirus exposure and HLA in healthy donors. Use of 60 Vbeta and 13 Jbeta primers characterized the PCR. Profiled with immunoSEQ multiplex PCR; TCRdb holds only in-frame clones, not every one. The sample holds over 120,000 clones. The sequenced sample was PBMCs. These receptors were taken from a male donor in good health and CMV-seronegative.

V gene TRBV19 combines with J gene TRBJ1-6; no definite D call. V was cut by 8 bases and J by 9 bases, with 17 bases left in between. Germline CDR1 LNHDA, CDR2 SQIVND (reference sequence). The length of the CDR3 is 14 residues. DNA for the CDR3: TGTGCCAGTGGCCCCCGGGAGCGACCTTCACCCCTCCACTTT. Protein: CASGPRERPSPLHF.

This chain connects TRBV9 to TRBJ2-1; 7 nucleotides match TRBD2. Losses at the gene ends were 2 bases for V and 0 bases for J; bases not matched to a gene: 5. The CDR3 runs 16 residues. Germline values: CDR1 SGDLS, CDR2 YYNGEE. The CDR3: CASSVDPSGSYNEQFF. CDR3 DNA: TGTGCCAGCAGCGTGGACCCTAGCGGCTCCTACAATGAGCAGTTCTTC.

The chain carries TRBV18 and TRBJ1-1, with 7 bases identical to TRBD1. CDR1 and CDR2 from the germline V gene are KGHSH and LQKENI. The CDR3 contains 14 residues. The trim removed 3 bases at V and 0 bases at J, leaving 1 base unmatched. CDR3 protein: CASSPDRMNTEAFF. The CDR3 bases are TGTGCCAGCTCACCGGACAGGATGAACACTGAAGCTTTCTTT.

This chain links TRBV5-8 with TRBJ1-5; D gene ambiguous. There are 14 residues in the CDR3. Germline V lookup: CDR1 SGHTS, CDR2 YDEGEE. V lost 0 bases and J 4 bases, leaving 8 bases between the germline ends. CDR3 DNA sequence: TGTGCCAGCAGCTTGGGACGGAGGAATCAGCCCCAGCATTTT. This translates into CASSLGRRNQPQHF.

The chain joins TRBV6-1 to TRBJ2-2; D uncertain. Trimming shortened V by 3 bases and J by 5 bases, and 16 bases separated the two germline ends. This CDR3 contains 16 residues. Germline V CDR1 and CDR2: MNHNS, SASEGT. CDR3 coding DNA: TGTGCCAGCAGTGACAATCGGTCAGGTGGGACCGGGGAGCTGTTTTTT. Its protein product is CASSDNRSGGTGELFF.

J is TRBJ1-5 and V is TRBV5-1; D is unclear. The CDR3 is made up of 13 amino acids. V lost 2 bases and J lost 4, with 7 bases in between. CDR1 is SGHRS and CDR2 is YFSETQ in the germline V gene. In DNA, the CDR3 is TGCGCCAGCAGCTTAGACGGGAATCAGCCCCAGCATTTT. Its translation: CASSLDGNQPQHF.

The rearrangement uses TRBV7-9 and TRBJ2-1; no definite D call. The germline V gene has CDR1 SEHNR and CDR2 FQNEAQ (reference sequence). With 8 bases removed from V and 3 bases from J, the gap between germline ends came to 5 bases. The CDR3 sequence is 11 residues long. The CDR3 DNA follows: TGTGCCAGCCGTAGCTACAATGAGCAGTTCTTC. It yields the protein CASRSYNEQFF.

The chain combines TRBV7-6 with TRBJ1-1; possible D gene TRBD1, 5 bases. V gave up 8 bases and J gave up 1 base, with 11 bases separating them. The germline CDR1 and CDR2 sequences are SGHVS and FNYEAQ. CDR3 size: 13 residues. CDR3 protein: CASSRGGNTEAFF. The DNA for the CDR3 is TGTGCCAGCTCGCGGGGGGGGAACACTGAAGCTTTCTTT.

The rearrangement joins TRBV29-1 to TRBJ2-7; 9 bases fit TRBD1. V gave up 5 bases and J gave up 4 bases; unmatched junction bases: 6. The CDR3 is 13 amino acids. Per the germline V gene, CDR1 is SQVTM and CDR2 is ANQGSEA. This CDR3 is CSVFRDRDYEQYF. In nucleotides, the CDR3 is TGCAGCGTTTTCCGGGACAGGGATTACGAGCAGTACTTC.

The chain combines TRBV5-1 with TRBJ2-7; 7 nucleotides line up with TRBD2. CDR1 is SGHRS, CDR2 YFSETQ, per germline. Unmatched junction bases numbered 6, after V lost 0 bases and J lost 3 bases. The CDR3 covers 15 residues. The chain's CDR3 is CASSLALGGVYEQYF. The CDR3 DNA sequence: TGCGCCAGCAGCTTGGCTTTGGGGGGGGTCTACGAGCAGTACTTC.

The J gene is TRBJ2-7, the V gene TRBV5-6; a weak D match, TRBD2 (7 bases). Deletions cut 0 bases from V and 3 bases from J, with 13 bases between. The CDR3 has 15 amino acids. Germline loops: CDR1 SGHDT, CDR2 YYEEEE. The CDR3 reads CASSLAGGRDYEQYF. For the CDR3, the DNA is TGTGCCAGCAGCTTGGCCGGGGGGCGAGACTACGAGCAGTACTTC.

The chain links TRBV18 to TRBJ1-1; D not certain. Germline V gene sequence: CDR1 KGHSH, CDR2 LQKENI. V lost 2 bases and J 4 bases, leaving 8 bases between the germline ends. The CDR3 contains 13 residues. In DNA, the CDR3 is TGTGCCAGCTCACCAGGGAGGACCACTGAAGCTTTCTTT. Amino acid sequence: CASSPGRTTEAFF.

The gene calls are TRBV6-6 and TRBJ2-2; TRBD2 matches at 9 bases. V dropped 0 bases and J dropped 8; count of bases not matched to a gene: 1. The CDR3 spans 14 residues. The germline CDR1 and CDR2 sequences are MNHNY and SVGAGI (reference sequence). Here the CDR3 reads CASSYSGLAGELFF. The CDR3, as DNA: TGTGCCAGCAGTTACTCCGGACTAGCGGGGGAGCTGTTTTTT.

This chain uses TRBV5-5 with TRBJ2-3; 15 nucleotides line up with TRBD2. The V gene end was trimmed by 3 bases and the J gene end by 0 bases; junction bases not matched to a gene: 5. Looked up from germline, CDR1 is SGHKS and CDR2 is YYEKEE (reference sequence). The CDR3 loop spans 18 amino acids. CDR3 bases: TGTGCCAGCAGCTCCGGGACTAGCGGGGGGCGCAGCACAGATACGCAGTATTTT. Translated, it gives CASSSGTSGGRSTDTQYF. Full variable domain (rest looked up from reference TRBV5-5 and TRBJ2-3): DAGVTQSPTHLIKTRGQQVTLRCSPISGHKSVSWYQQVLGQGPQFIFQYYEKEERGRGNFPDRFSARQFPNYSSELNVNALLLGDSALYLCASSSGTSGGRSTDTQYFGPGTRLTVL.

The V call is TRBV4-2, the J call TRBJ2-1, with D unresolved. V was trimmed by 1 base and J by 0 bases, leaving 10 bases between them. Germline CDR1 LGHNA, CDR2 YNFKEQ. The CDR3 covers 16 residues. CDR3 DNA sequence: TGTGCCAGCAGCCAAGCCCGTTCGAGCTCCTACAATGAGCAGTTCTTC. This encodes CASSQARSSSYNEQFF.

The chain has TRBV19 and TRBJ1-1; 8 positions match TRBD1. The J segment lost 4 bases and the V segment lost 5 bases, leaving 6 bases of the junction unmatched. Germline V gives CDR1 LNHDA, CDR2 SQIVND (reference sequence). The CDR3 runs 14 residues. CDR3 DNA: TGTGCCAGTAGTTCTCGAACAGGGGGCACTGAAGCTTTCTTT. Amino acids: CASSSRTGGTEAFF.

For the CDR3, the DNA is TGTGCCAGCAGCGCGATACAGGTTTTGAACACTGAAGCTTTCTTT. Its protein is CASSAIQVLNTEAFF. The chain links TRBV7-6 to TRBJ1-1; possibly TRBD1 for D (5 bases). The V end was cut by 5 bases, the J end by 0 bases, with 13 bases between. Germline V gives CDR1 SGHVS, CDR2 FNYEAQ. CDR3 length: 15 amino acids. Full variable domain (outside the CDR3, taken from reference TRBV7-6 and TRBJ1-1): GAGVSQSPRYKVTKRGQDVALRCDPISGHVSLYWYRQALGQGPEFLTYFNYEAQQDKSGLPNDRFSAERPEGSISTLTIQRTEQRDSAMYRCASSAIQVLNTEAFFGQGTRLTVV.

The V and J genes are TRBV19 and TRBJ1-2; 7 bases map to TRBD1. Germline V CDR1 and CDR2: LNHDA, SQIVND (reference sequence). The CDR3 sequence is 14 residues long. CDR3 nucleotides: TGTGCGACGCGACAGGGAGTGTCACCTGATGGCTACACCTTC. Amino acids: CATRQGVSPDGYTF.

The V gene is TRBV5-6, the J gene TRBJ2-2, with D unresolved. V was shortened by 0 bases and J by 4 bases, with 4 bases between the two germline ends. The length of the CDR3 is 13 residues. Germline-derived CDR1 and CDR2 are SGHDT and YYEEEE. The CDR3 loop reads CASSLVITGELFF. The CDR3 DNA follows: TGTGCCAGCAGCTTGGTAATCACCGGGGAGCTGTTTTTT.

On this clone: Other DNA sequences in this specimen translate into the identical CDR3. This sequence joins TRBV29-1 and TRBJ2-7; 9 bases are a match to TRBD1. Unmatched junction bases numbered 2, after V lost 6 bases and J lost 2 bases. Germline CDR1 and CDR2: SQVTM and ANQGSEA. The CDR3 consists of 12 residues. The CDR3 reads CSVRTGAYEQYF. CDR3 in DNA: TGCAGCGTCCGGACAGGGGCCTACGAGCAGTACTTC.

Details on this clone: The junction differs from germline at one of its ends, possibly a read error. The chain is built from TRBV6-6 and TRBJ2-7; 8 bases fit TRBD2. The V gene's germline CDR1 is MNHNY and CDR2 SVGAGI (reference sequence). This CDR3 has 14 residues. The CDR3 spells CASRETSVGGEQSF. CDR3 in DNA: TGTGCCAGCAGGGAGACTAGCGTAGGCGGCGAGCAGTCCTTC.

V gene TRBV30 combines with J gene TRBJ2-5, with 10 bases lining up with TRBD2. Per germline, CDR1 GTSNPN and CDR2 SVGIG (reference sequence). Unmatched junction bases numbered 8, after V lost 1 base and J lost 3 bases. This CDR3 has 16 residues. The CDR3 loop is CAWSDMRTSGEETQYF. The DNA for the CDR3 is TGTGCCTGGAGTGACATGAGGACTAGCGGAGAAGAGACCCAGTACTTC.

V and J are TRBV6-5 and TRBJ1-1; no clear D. From germline, CDR1 is MNHEY and CDR2 SVGAGI. Trimming cost V 9 bases and J 1 base, with 12 bases left between them. The CDR3 sequence is 13 residues long. CDR3 nucleotide sequence: TGTGCCAGTAAAGCTCGGGAGAACACTGAAGCTTTCTTT. Its translation: CASKARENTEAFF.